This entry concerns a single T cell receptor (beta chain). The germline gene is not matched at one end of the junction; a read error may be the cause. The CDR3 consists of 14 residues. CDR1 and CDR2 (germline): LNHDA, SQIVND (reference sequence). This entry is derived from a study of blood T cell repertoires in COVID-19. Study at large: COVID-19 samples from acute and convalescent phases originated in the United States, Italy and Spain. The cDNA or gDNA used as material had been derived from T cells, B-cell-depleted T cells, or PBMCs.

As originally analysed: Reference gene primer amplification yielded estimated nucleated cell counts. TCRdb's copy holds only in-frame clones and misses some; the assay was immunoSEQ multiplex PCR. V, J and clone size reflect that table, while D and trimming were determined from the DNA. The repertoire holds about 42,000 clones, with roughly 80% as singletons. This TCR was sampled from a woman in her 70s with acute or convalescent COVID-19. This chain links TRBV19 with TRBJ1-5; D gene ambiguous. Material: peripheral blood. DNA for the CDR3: TGTGCCAGTACCGTGACAAACGCCGCCCAGCCCCTGCTTTTT. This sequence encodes CASTVTNAAQPLLF.